The next 24 T cell receptor beta chains were all read from a single sample in a study of T-cell memory formation after mild COVID-19. TCRdb called the 5' RACE reads again in MiXCR, with one record for every CDR3 protein. The sample contains around 90,000 distinct CDR3 sequences, roughly an eighth of which appear only once. Sequencing was carried out using PBMCs or a T cell subset sorted from them (not recorded which). These receptor sequences come from an adult woman who had mild COVID-19 (a few samples of this study predate the infection). Cell type and time point are not known.

This chain joins TRBV6-4 and TRBJ2-6; TRBD1 aligns across 8 bases. The germline CDR1 and CDR2 sequences are MRHNA and SNTAGT. The CDR3 loop spans 16 amino acids. With 0 bases clipped from V and 2 bases from J, the junction kept 0 bases outside the gene matches. The CDR3 region is CASSDSTGAGANVLTF. The CDR3 coding sequence is TGTGCCAGCAGTGACTCGACAGGGGCTGGGGCCAACGTCCTGACTTTC.

In its sample, this clonotype was seen a few times. The chain recombines TRBV5-6 with TRBJ2-7; D is unclear. V was shortened by 7 bases and J by 4 bases, with 9 bases between the two germline ends. The CDR3 totals 11 residues. Germline CDR1 is SGHDT and CDR2 is YYEEEE. This CDR3 is CASGVGYEQYF. The CDR3 DNA is TGTGCCAGCGGTGTAGGTTACGAGCAGTACTTC.

V usage is TRBV9 and J usage is TRBJ2-1; 7 bases map to TRBD1. Per germline, CDR1 SGDLS and CDR2 YYNGEE. The CDR3 has 15 amino acids. Losses at the gene ends were 0 bases for V and 6 bases for J; bases not matched to a gene: 6. CDR3 loop: CASSVGGGQLNEQFF. As DNA, the CDR3 is TGTGCCAGCAGCGTAGGAGGGGGACAGCTCAATGAGCAGTTCTTC.

V usage is TRBV4-1 and J usage is TRBJ1-6, with 10 positions matching TRBD1. Germline V lookup: CDR1 MGHRA, CDR2 YSYEKL. Trimming removed 3 bases from V and 12 bases from J; junction bases left unmatched: 11. This CDR3 is 16 amino acids long. The CDR3 nucleotides read TGCGCCAGCAGCCAGATGGGACAGGGGATAATTCGACCCCTCCACTTT. Its translation is CASSQMGQGIIRPLHF.

This clonotype appeared many times. The CDR3 loop reads CASSLAASSNEQFF. CDR3 nucleotides: TGTGCCAGCAGCTTGGCGGCTAGCAGCAATGAGCAGTTCTTC. This chain links TRBV7-3 with TRBJ2-1; D might be TRBD2 (5 bases). Germline V lookup: CDR1 SGHTA, CDR2 FQGTGA. The CDR3 is 14 residues long. V dropped 3 bases and J dropped 6 bases, with 12 bases sitting between them.

V and J are TRBV7-9 and TRBJ2-3, with 10 bases fitting TRBD2. The CDR3 runs 16 residues. Germline CDR1 reads SEHNR; CDR2 reads FQNEAQ (reference sequence). With V trimmed by 1 base and J by 2 bases, 3 bases remained unmatched. The CDR3 nucleotides read TGTGCCAGCAGCTTAGTACTAGCGGGATTCACAGATACGCAGTATTTT. Protein sequence: CASSLVLAGFTDTQYF.

The rearrangement links TRBV3-1 to TRBJ2-7, with 8 bases lining up with TRBD2. V lost 4 bases, J lost 3 bases, and 11 bases stayed unmatched. There are 16 residues in the CDR3. Germline values: CDR1 LGHDT, CDR2 YNNKEL (reference sequence). The CDR3 DNA is TGTGCCAGCAGCCTTCCGGGGGGGTTGTCCGTCTACGAGCAGTACTTC. Its translation is CASSLPGGLSVYEQYF.

The gene calls are TRBV6-5 and TRBJ1-1, with TRBD1 matching over 7 bases. Germline assignment: CDR1 MNHEY and CDR2 SVGAGI. CDR3 size: 18 residues. Trimming took 0 bases from V and 2 from J; bases not matched to a gene: 12. In nucleotides, the CDR3 is TGTGCCAGCAGTTACTCGAACATAGGGACAGCTGGTAACACTGAAGCTTTCTTT. This gives the protein CASSYSNIGTAGNTEAFF.

V is TRBV3-1 and J is TRBJ2-2; 11 bases match TRBD2. J lost 1 base, V lost 0 bases, and 4 bases had no gene match. Germline-derived CDR1 and CDR2 are LGHDT and YNNKEL (reference sequence). CDR3 length: 18 residues. In DNA form, the CDR3 reads TGTGCCAGCAGCCAAGAACTAGCGGGAGTCGGGAACACCGGGGAGCTGTTTTTT. Encoded protein: CASSQELAGVGNTGELFF.

This rearrangement joins TRBV7-9 to TRBJ2-7; possible D gene TRBD1, 5 bases. CDR1 is SEHNR and CDR2 is FQNEAQ in the germline V gene (reference sequence). The CDR3 extends over 14 amino acids. Trimming took 4 bases from V and 4 from J, leaving 14 bases between them. In DNA form, the CDR3 reads TGTGCCAGCAGCTCAACGACAGTGATTTACGAGCAGTACTTC. Translated: CASSSTTVIYEQYF.

V usage is TRBV7-2 and J usage is TRBJ2-4; D possibly corresponds to TRBD2 (6 bases). Trimming took 5 bases from V and 3 from J, leaving 8 bases between them. CDR3 size: 13 residues. The V gene's germline CDR1 is SGHTA and CDR2 FQGNSA. CDR3 nucleotides: TGTGCCAGCAGCGTGCGGGACAAAAACATTCAGTACTTC. Protein: CASSVRDKNIQYF.

Only a few counts were recorded for this clonotype. The chain uses TRBV7-9 and TRBJ2-1, with D possibly being TRBD1 (5 bases). Per germline, CDR1 SEHNR and CDR2 FQNEAQ (reference sequence). The germline V and J ends were trimmed by 2 bases and 5 bases, with 13 bases remaining between them. The CDR3 consists of 15 residues. The CDR3 here is CASSLWRQLNNEQFF. In DNA, the CDR3 is TGTGCCAGCAGCTTATGGCGACAGCTCAACAATGAGCAGTTCTTC.

Ten or more counts support this clonotype. The chain links TRBV7-8 to TRBJ2-1, with 8 bases that match TRBD2. The CDR3 sequence is 15 residues long. The J segment lost 5 bases and the V segment lost 2 bases, leaving 5 bases of the junction unmatched. In germline, CDR1 is SGHVS, CDR2 FQNEAQ. The CDR3 nucleotides read TGTGCCAGCAGCTTATATGCTAGCGGGCACAATGAGCAGTTCTTC. It yields the protein CASSLYASGHNEQFF.

The rearrangement uses TRBV19 and TRBJ2-1; the D is unclear. Germline V gene lookup returns CDR1 LNHDA and CDR2 SQIVND (reference sequence). Trimming pared 3 bases from V and 8 bases from J, leaving 17 bases between. The CDR3 totals 15 residues. CDR3 sequence (DNA): TGTGCCAGTAGTATTAGCAGATTACCATCCGATGAGCAGTTCTTC. It codes for CASSISRLPSDEQFF.

The chain joins TRBV30 to TRBJ2-7, with D perhaps matching TRBD1 (6 bases). The V gene's germline CDR1 is GTSNPN and CDR2 SVGIG (reference sequence). The CDR3 has 13 amino acids. Between the trimmed V and J ends, which lost 2 bases and 3 bases, there was a span of 11 bases. The CDR3 DNA is TGTGCCTGGAGTAGGGGGTCTCGCTACGAGCAGTACTTC. Translation: CAWSRGSRYEQYF.

V gene TRBV7-9 combines with J gene TRBJ1-2; the D gene is possibly TRBD1 (5 bases). The CDR3 contains 12 residues. CDR1 and CDR2 from the germline V gene are SEHNR and FQNEAQ (reference sequence). The V end was cut by 8 bases, the J end by 0 bases, with 7 bases between. CDR3 amino acids: CASSTANYGYTF. The CDR3 DNA sequence: TGTGCCAGCTCGACAGCTAACTATGGCTACACCTTC.

This clonotype was counted a few times. CDR3 sequence reads: CASSLRSYGAFF. CDR3 nucleotide sequence: TGTGCCAGCAGCTTAAGGTCATACGGGGCTTTCTTT. The chain combines TRBV7-9 with TRBJ1-1; unclear D gene. Germline V gene lookup returns CDR1 SEHNR and CDR2 FQNEAQ (reference sequence). The CDR3 length is 12 residues. The V gene lost 2 bases and the J gene lost 11 bases, with 12 bases spanning the gap.

This clonotype was detected many times. The chain joins TRBV12-3 or TRBV12-4 to TRBJ2-7; maybe TRBD1 (5 bases). CDR3 length: 14 amino acids. Trimming took off 5 bases at V and 5 bases at J, with 16 bases between the two ends. The CDR3, as DNA: TGTGCCAGCAGTGCACTTTATGACAGCCACGAGCAGTACTTC. Its protein is CASSALYDSHEQYF.

This CDR3 reads CASSQGLIADYNEQFF. Written as DNA, the CDR3 is TGCGCCAGCAGCCAAGGGCTCATTGCGGACTACAATGAGCAGTTCTTC. The chain has TRBV4-3 and TRBJ2-1; unclear D gene. The germline V gene encodes CDR1 LGHNA and CDR2 YSLEER. V was cut by 1 base and J by 3 bases, with 13 bases left in between. This CDR3 comprises 16 residues.

The J gene is TRBJ1-2, the V gene TRBV12-3 or TRBV12-4; the D gene is possibly TRBD1 (5 bases). Trimming took 3 bases from V and 6 from J, leaving 14 bases between them. The CDR3 runs to 14 residues. The CDR3 is CASSFSSGADGYTF. The CDR3 nucleotides read TGTGCCAGCAGTTTCTCCTCCGGGGCGGATGGCTACACCTTC.

Only a few counts were recorded for this clonotype. V gene TRBV12-3 or TRBV12-4 combines with J gene TRBJ2-3; D is ambiguous. This CDR3 contains 14 residues. The germline V and J ends were trimmed by 3 bases and 3 bases, with 10 bases remaining between them. The CDR3 DNA reads as TGTGCCAGCAGTTTGATAGCTATAACAGATACGCAGTATTTT. Residues: CASSLIAITDTQYF.

This rearrangement joins TRBV10-3 to TRBJ2-7, with D unresolved. This CDR3 spans 15 amino acids. Germline loops: CDR1 ENHRY, CDR2 SYGVKD. The germline V and J ends were trimmed by 4 bases and 2 bases, with 15 bases remaining between them. The CDR3 sequence is CAISAPASPTYEQYF. The CDR3 region has the DNA TGTGCCATCAGTGCACCAGCGAGTCCGACCTACGAGCAGTACTTC.

This clonotype was observed a few times. The chain combines TRBV7-9 with TRBJ2-2; D might be TRBD1 (6 bases). This CDR3 region has 16 residues. Trimming took off 5 bases at V and 2 bases at J, with 15 bases between the two ends. CDR1 and CDR2 from the germline V gene are SEHNR and FQNEAQ (reference sequence). CDR3 bases: TGTGCCAGCAGCATCATCCACAGGGCTAACACCGGGGAGCTGTTTTTT. Protein: CASSIIHRANTGELFF.

CDR3 in DNA: TGTGCCAGCAGTTGGGCGGCGGGGAACACAGATACGCAGTATTTT. Amino acids: CASSWAAGNTDTQYF. This chain links TRBV6-5 with TRBJ2-3; TRBD2 is a possible D gene (6 bases). Germline CDR1 reads MNHEY; CDR2 reads SVGAGI. CDR3 length: 15 residues. V lost 4 bases to trimming and J lost 2 bases, with 13 bases between them.